This TCR beta chain was profiled in a study of regulatory T cells in long-lasting Graves disease. CDR1 is MNHNS, CDR2 SASEGT, per germline. This CDR3 comprises 11 residues. V was shortened by 8 bases and J by 4 bases, with 6 bases between the two germline ends. The authors built TCR beta libraries using iRepertoire HTBI primers and Arm-PCR of CDR3 regions. From the multiplex PCR reads, TCRdb called clonotypes with MiXCR, one entry per CDR3 protein. In the table there are hundreds of thousands of distinct CDR3 sequences, roughly 15% of which are singletons. Time point of the sample: newly diagnosed GD, antithyroid drugs for less than 3 months. RNA from PBMCs was the source of the TCR library. This clonotype was counted many times. Separately, the same data were catalogued under a study of T cells in Graves' hyperthyroidism and ophthalmopathy.

The V call is TRBV6-1, the J call TRBJ2-1; weak D call: TRBD1 (5 bases). Here the sequenced sample was peripheral blood mononuclear cells (PBMCs), taken at new diagnosis, from a patient treated with antithyroid drugs. This receptor was obtained from a woman in her twenties or thirties with Graves disease. The CDR3 here is CASRQYNEQFF. The CDR3 nucleotides read TGTGCCAGCCGACAGTACAATGAGCAGTTCTTC.